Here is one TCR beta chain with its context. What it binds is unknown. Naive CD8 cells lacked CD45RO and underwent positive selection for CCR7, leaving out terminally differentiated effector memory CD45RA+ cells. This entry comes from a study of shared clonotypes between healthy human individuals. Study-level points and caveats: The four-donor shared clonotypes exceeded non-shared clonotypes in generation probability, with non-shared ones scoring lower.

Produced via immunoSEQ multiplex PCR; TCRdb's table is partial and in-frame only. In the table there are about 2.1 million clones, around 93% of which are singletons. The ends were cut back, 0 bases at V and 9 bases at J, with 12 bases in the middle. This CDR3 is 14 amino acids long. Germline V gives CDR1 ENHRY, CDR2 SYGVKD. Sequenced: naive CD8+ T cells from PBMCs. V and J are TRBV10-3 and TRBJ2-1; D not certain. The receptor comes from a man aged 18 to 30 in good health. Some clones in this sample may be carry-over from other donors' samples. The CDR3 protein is CAISESGLDSEQFF. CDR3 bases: TGTGCCATCAGTGAGTCGGGGTTAGATAGTGAGCAGTTCTTC.